The 6 T cell receptor beta chains below come from one sample, sequenced in a study of blood T cell repertoires in COVID-19. Assay: immunoSEQ multiplex PCR; the TCRdb copy retains only in-frame clones and omits some. The sample contains under 200,000 clones, 88% of which appear only once. The specimen sequenced was peripheral blood. These receptors originate from a man in his fifties or sixties with acute or convalescent COVID-19.

The chain has TRBV5-6 and TRBJ1-6, with 7 bases that match TRBD1. V gave up 5 bases and J gave up 10 bases; unmatched junction bases: 6. CDR3 size: 13 residues. From germline, CDR1 is SGHDT and CDR2 YYEEEE. CDR3 protein: CASRGTASSPLHF. The CDR3 region has the DNA TGTGCCAGCAGGGGGACAGCTAGCTCACCCCTCCACTTT. Filled out from reference TRBV5-6 and TRBJ1-6, the complete variable domain reads DAGVTQSPTHLIKTRGQQVTLRCSPKSGHDTVSWYQQALGQGPQFIFQYYEEEERQRGNFPDRFSGHQFPNYSSELNVNALLLGDSALYLCASRGTASSPLHFGNGTRLTVT.

The genes are TRBV6-6 and TRBJ1-1; 9 positions agree with TRBD1. Trimming took 5 bases from V and 4 from J; bases not matched to a gene: 5. The length of the CDR3 is 14 residues. CDR1 is MNHNY and CDR2 is SVGAGI in the germline V gene (reference sequence). The CDR3 loop is CASSRTGEVTEAFF. CDR3 sequence (DNA): TGTGCCAGCAGTCGGACAGGGGAGGTCACTGAAGCTTTCTTT.

Of note for this clone: The sample holds other DNA sequences that translate to the same CDR3. The rearrangement uses TRBV5-6 and TRBJ1-2; D not certain. V lost 4 bases and J lost 2, with 6 bases in between. Germline V gene data show CDR1 as SGHDT and CDR2 as YYEEEE. The CDR3 covers 12 residues. The CDR3 loop is CASSPGNYGYTF. Here the CDR3 DNA reads TGTGCCAGCAGCCCGGGGAACTATGGCTACACCTTC.

This rearrangement joins TRBV4-1 to TRBJ2-6; 7 bases are shared with TRBD1. Germline V gene sequence: CDR1 MGHRA, CDR2 YSYEKL. Unmatched junction bases numbered 3, after V lost 1 base and J lost 0 bases. This CDR3 is 17 amino acids long. CDR3 sequence reads: CASSQGTGPSGANVLTF. The CDR3 region has the DNA TGCGCCAGCAGCCAAGGGACAGGCCCCTCTGGGGCCAACGTCCTGACTTTC.

The chain has TRBV7-9 and TRBJ2-1; 8 bases are a match to TRBD2. The ends lost 11 bases at V and 6 bases at J; junction bases unmatched: 12. Germline V lookup: CDR1 SEHNR, CDR2 FQNEAQ (reference sequence). There are 14 residues in the CDR3. Here the CDR3 DNA reads TGTGCCTCGGGAGGGTTGAGCGGGAGCAATGAGCAGTTCTTC. This translates into CASGGLSGSNEQFF.

This clone has only one observation. V is TRBV5-1 and J is TRBJ2-2; the match to TRBD2 covers 11 bases. After removal of 2 bases from V and 3 bases from J, the junction contained 3 bases not matched to a gene. Looked up from germline, CDR1 is SGHRS and CDR2 is YFSETQ. The CDR3 is 16 residues long. CDR3 coding DNA: TGCGCCAGCAGCTTTAGCGGGGGGGCCGACACCGGGGAGCTGTTTTTT. Translation: CASSFSGGADTGELFF.